Listed below are T cell receptor beta chains from one sample, sequenced in a study of long-term antiretroviral therapy in people with HIV. Measured with immunoSEQ multiplex PCR; TCRdb has only the in-frame clones, and not every one. The table lists 36,000 or so clones, roughly 82% of them singletons. The input for sequencing was unsorted PBMCs, taken 0.6 years after starting antiretroviral therapy. These TCRs come from a young man with HIV. Each CDR3 is given with its conserved first and last residue. Each record gives: D gene, V gene, J gene, clone size, CDR3 DNA, CDR3 protein. The D gene is left open where the match is weak. Only some rows state a clone size, as once, few, many or a class for expanded clones.

NA	TRBV5-4	TRBJ1-2	NA	TGTGCCAGCAGTCTTGACCCTACAGGAGGCTACACCTTC	CASSLDPTGGYTF
NA	TRBV4-1	TRBJ2-1	NA	TGCGCCAGCAGCCCGGGATCACTGACCAGCTCCTACAATGAGCAGTTCTTC	CASSPGSLTSSYNEQFF
TRBD1	TRBV7-8	TRBJ1-5	NA	TGTGCCAGCAGCGCGCGACAGGGTTGGAGCAATCAGCCCCAGCATTTT	CASSARQGWSNQPQHF
TRBD2	TRBV7-9	TRBJ2-1	NA	TGTGCCAGCACCTCTGGGGGGACTAGCGGGAGCCAACACAATGAGCAGTTCTTC	CASTSGGTSGSQHNEQFF
NA	TRBV19	TRBJ1-5	NA	TGTGCCAGTAGTATTGGGGCAGTTCACAATCAGCCCCAGCATTTT	CASSIGAVHNQPQHF
NA	TRBV5-1	TRBJ2-2	NA	TGCGCCAGCAGCTTGGACCCGACGGACACCGGGGAGCTGTTTTTT	CASSLDPTDTGELFF
NA	TRBV7-2	TRBJ1-3	NA	TGTGCCAGCAGCTTAGCGGGGGGGACCTCTGGAAACACCATATATTTT	CASSLAGGTSGNTIYF
NA	TRBV6-5	TRBJ2-7	NA	TGTGCCAGCAGGCCTGGAGGATCTACCTACGAGCAGTACTTC	CASRPGGSTYEQYF
TRBD2	TRBV5-6	TRBJ2-3	NA	TGTGCCAGCAGTCGACTAGCGGGATCCACAGATACGCAGTATTTT	CASSRLAGSTDTQYF
NA	TRBV6-5	TRBJ1-1	NA	TGTGCCAGCAGTTACAGGGGCGTGCGTTTGGACACTGAAGCTTTCTTT	CASSYRGVRLDTEAFF
NA	TRBV7-2	TRBJ2-5	NA	TGTGCCAGCAGCTTAGATATTAGCTCAGAGACCCAGTACTTC	CASSLDISSETQYF
NA	TRBV19	TRBJ1-1	NA	TGTGCCAGTCAGCAGGGGTGGACTGAAGCTTTCTTT	CASQQGWTEAFF
TRBD1	TRBV7-8	TRBJ2-5	NA	TGTGCCAGCAGCTTAGAGACAGGGGTGTTTGGGACCCAGTACTTC	CASSLETGVFGTQYF
TRBD2	TRBV30	TRBJ2-3	NA	TGTGCCTGCACATTGCAGCGGGAGAGAGTCACAGATACGCAGTATTTT	CACTLQRERVTDTQYF
TRBD1	TRBV19	TRBJ1-1	NA	TGTGCCAGTAGTATCGGACAGGGGGCGGATGAAGCTTTCTTT	CASSIGQGADEAFF
TRBD2	TRBV9	TRBJ2-7	NA	TGTGCCAGCAGCGTAACTAGCGCGACTTACGAGCAGTACTTC	CASSVTSATYEQYF
NA	TRBV19	TRBJ2-3	NA	TGTGCCAGTAGTGGACTTGTGTTGCCAGATACGCAGTATTTT	CASSGLVLPDTQYF
NA	TRBV6-1	TRBJ2-1	NA	TGTGCCAGCAGTGAAAACAGGGTTGGAGAGCAGTTCTTC	CASSENRVGEQFF
TRBD2	TRBV7-9	TRBJ2-7	NA	TGTGCCAGCAGCCCCGGGGGGTACGAGCAGTACTTC	CASSPGGYEQYF
NA	TRBV19	TRBJ1-3	NA	TGTGCCAGTAGTATATCCAGGGTGGACACCATATATTTT	CASSISRVDTIYF
NA	TRBV27	TRBJ2-7	NA	TGTGCCAGCAGTCTAACTAGCTACTCCTACGAGCAGTACTTC	CASSLTSYSYEQYF
NA	TRBV7-6	TRBJ1-3	few	TGTGCCAGCAGCGACAGTGGGAGAGGAAACACCATATATTTT	CASSDSGRGNTIYF
NA	TRBV28	TRBJ1-1	NA	TGTGCCAGCAGGGGACTGACTGAAGCTTTCTTT	CASRGLTEAFF
NA	TRBV11-2	TRBJ1-1	NA	TGTGCCAGCAGCTTGAGATCCACTGAAGCTTTCTTT	CASSLRSTEAFF
TRBD1	TRBV7-2	TRBJ2-7	NA	TGTGCCAGCAGCTTTTCGGGGACAGTGCCGTACGAGCAGTACTTC	CASSFSGTVPYEQYF
NA	TRBV11-2	TRBJ2-5	NA	TGTGCCAGCAGCTTACACCCCCGACTAGAAGCTAAAGAGACCCAGTACTTC	CASSLHPRLEAKETQYF
NA	TRBV30	TRBJ1-4	NA	TGTGCCTGGAGGTATCAGGCTAATGAAAAACTGTTTTTT	CAWRYQANEKLFF
NA	TRBV2	TRBJ1-5	NA	TGTGCCAGCAGCGGACTGATGGTCAGCAATCAGCCCCAGCATTTT	CASSGLMVSNQPQHF
NA	TRBV28	TRBJ1-4	few	TGTGCCAGCAGTTTGTGGACAGAGCAACTGTTTTTT	CASSLWTEQLFF
NA	TRBV25-1	TRBJ2-1	NA	TGTGCCAGCAGTGCAGGGTATGAGCAGTTCTTC	CASSAGYEQFF
TRBD1	TRBV28	TRBJ1-2	NA	TGTGCCAGCAACCCAGGACAGGGGGCAAGTGGCTACACCTTC	CASNPGQGASGYTF
NA	TRBV11-3	TRBJ2-1	NA	TGTGCCAGCAGCTTAGAAGCGGGTGGCCCCTACAATGAGCAGTTCTTC	CASSLEAGGPYNEQFF
TRBD2	TRBV4-3	TRBJ2-7	once	TGCGCCAGCAGCCATGGACTAGCGGGAGGGCGGGAAGAGCAGTACTTC	CASSHGLAGGREEQYF
NA	TRBV27	TRBJ1-5	NA	TGTGCCAGCAGTTTCGGGGGAAATCAGCCCCAGCATTTT	CASSFGGNQPQHF
NA	TRBV28	TRBJ2-6	once	TGTGCCAGCACCGCAAGGGGTCTCTCTGGGGCCAACGTCCTGACTTTC	CASTARGLSGANVLTF
NA	TRBV30	TRBJ2-7	NA	TGTGCCTGGAGTGGGGGGGCAAGCTACGAGCAGTACTTC	CAWSGGASYEQYF
TRBD2	TRBV12-5	TRBJ2-1	NA	TGTGCTAGTGGTTTGGTTACTAGCGCGAAAGGAGATGAGCAGTTCTTC	CASGLVTSAKGDEQFF
NA	TRBV6-4	TRBJ1-1	NA	TGTGCCAGCAGCCCCAGGGAAAAGAGCACTGAAGCTTTCTTT	CASSPREKSTEAFF
NA	TRBV18	TRBJ2-3	once	TGTGCCAGCTCGCAGGGTGGGACTCCCTCGTACCGTGGATCGCAGTATTTT	CASSQGGTPSYRGSQYF
NA	TRBV7-9	TRBJ1-2	NA	TGTGCCAGCAGTTCGACCTCTACCCTTTATGGCTACACCTTC	CASSSTSTLYGYTF
NA	TRBV29-1	TRBJ2-1	NA	TGCAGCGTTGAGGGGGAGTCCTACAATGAGCAGTTCTTC	CSVEGESYNEQFF
NA	TRBV28	TRBJ1-5	NA	TGTGCCAGCAGCAATTGGGGAACCTCGGGACAACGGAATCAGCCCCAGCATTTT	CASSNWGTSGQRNQPQHF